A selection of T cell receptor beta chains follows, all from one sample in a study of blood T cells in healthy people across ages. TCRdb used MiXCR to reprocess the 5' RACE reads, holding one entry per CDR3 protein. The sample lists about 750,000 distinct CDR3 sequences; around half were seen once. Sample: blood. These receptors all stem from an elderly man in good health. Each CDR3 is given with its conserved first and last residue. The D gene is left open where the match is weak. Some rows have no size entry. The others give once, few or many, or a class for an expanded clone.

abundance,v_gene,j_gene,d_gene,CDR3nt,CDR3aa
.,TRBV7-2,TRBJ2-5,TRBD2,TGTGCCAGCGTCGTAGCGGGGCCGTCTGTAGCCCAGTACTTC,CASVVAGPSVAQYF
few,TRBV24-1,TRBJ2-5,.,TGTGCCACCAGTGATCCCCGCGGGGCCGGAGAGACCCAGTACTTC,CATSDPRGAGETQYF
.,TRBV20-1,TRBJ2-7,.,TGCAGTGCTAGGGGGGCCGTGGGGAGGACCTACGAGCAGTACTTC,CSARGAVGRTYEQYF
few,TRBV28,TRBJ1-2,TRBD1,TGTGCCAGTGACCAACAGGGGGCCGGCTATGGCTACACCTTC,CASDQQGAGYGYTF
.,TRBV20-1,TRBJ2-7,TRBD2,TGCAGTGCGACGGACTCAGAGCGGGGGAATGGAGATGAGCAGTACTTC,CSATDSERGNGDEQYF
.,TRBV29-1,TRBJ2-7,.,TGCAGCGTTCAGCGCAGGGATTTATACAATGAGCAGTACTTC,CSVQRRDLYNEQYF
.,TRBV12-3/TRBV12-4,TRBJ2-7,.,TGTGCCAGCAAGGAGGATCGCGAGACCTACGAGCAGTACTTC,CASKEDRETYEQYF
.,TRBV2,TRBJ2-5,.,TGTGCCAGCGTGGCAGGTCCTCGGGAGACCCAGTACTTC,CASVAGPRETQYF
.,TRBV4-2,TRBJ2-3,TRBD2,TGTGCCAGCAGCCAAGAAGGATCCCCGCGACTAGCGGGAGTGGATAGAGACGCGTATTTT,CASSQEGSPRLAGVDRDAYF
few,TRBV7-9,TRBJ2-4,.,TGTGCCAGCAGCTTAGACGGGTCCATTCAGTACTTC,CASSLDGSIQYF
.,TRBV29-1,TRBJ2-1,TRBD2,TGCAGCGGGGGACTAGTGGAAGGCCCGCCCCTTAATGAGCAGTTCTTC,CSGGLVEGPPLNEQFF
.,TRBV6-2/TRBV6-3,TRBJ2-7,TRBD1,TGTGCCAGCAGCCCGACAGGGAACGAGCAGTACTTC,CASSPTGNEQYF
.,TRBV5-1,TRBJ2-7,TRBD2,TGCGCCAGCAGCTGGAGGGCTAGCGGAGCCTACGAGCAGTACTTC,CASSWRASGAYEQYF
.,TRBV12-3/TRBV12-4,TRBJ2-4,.,TGTGCCAGCAGTTTAAGTATCCCGGACCCAGGGGATTTTAGCATTCAGTACTTC,CASSLSIPDPGDFSIQYF
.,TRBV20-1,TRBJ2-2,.,TGCAGTGCTAGAAAACAGGGCTCCGGGGAGCTGTTTTTT,CSARKQGSGELFF
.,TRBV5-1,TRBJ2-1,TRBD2,TGCGCCAGCAGCGAGATACTAGCGGGAGTCGCCCATGAGCAGTTCTTC,CASSEILAGVAHEQFF
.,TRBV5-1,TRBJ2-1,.,TGCGCCAGCAGCGTGGGATCCGGCAATGAGCGGCAGTTCTTC,CASSVGSGNERQFF
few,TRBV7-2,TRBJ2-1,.,TGTGCCAGCAGCTTAGGAGGGCTGGACAATGAGCAGTTCTTC,CASSLGGLDNEQFF
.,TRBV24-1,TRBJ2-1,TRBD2,TGTGCCACCAGTGATTTGTGGGGGAGGGCCGTCAATGAGCAGTTCTTC,CATSDLWGRAVNEQFF
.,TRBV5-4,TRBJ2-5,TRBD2,TGTGCCAGCACTGTAGCGGGAGGTCAAGAGACCCAGTACTTC,CASTVAGGQETQYF
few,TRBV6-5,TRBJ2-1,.,TGTGCCAGCAGTTACTCGAAGGGTTCCAGGGCTAATAATGAGCAGTTCTTC,CASSYSKGSRANNEQFF
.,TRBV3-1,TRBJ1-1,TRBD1,TGTGCCAGCAGCCAACGCGGACAGGGGGCGGCTGAAGCTTTCTTT,CASSQRGQGAAEAFF
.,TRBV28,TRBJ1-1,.,TGTGCCAGCAGTTTAGCGGGCCGTGGGGACACTGAAGCTTTCTTT,CASSLAGRGDTEAFF
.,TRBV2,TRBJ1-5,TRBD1,TGTGCCAGCAGTGAATTGGACAGGGTCGGCAATCAGCCCCAGCATTTT,CASSELDRVGNQPQHF
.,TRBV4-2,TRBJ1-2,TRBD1,TGTGCCAGCAGCCACCCGGGACAGCGGACCTATGGCTACACCTTC,CASSHPGQRTYGYTF
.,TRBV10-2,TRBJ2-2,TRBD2,TGCGCCAGCAGTGATCCCAGCGGGAGGGGGAACACCGGGGAGCTGTTTTTT,CASSDPSGRGNTGELFF
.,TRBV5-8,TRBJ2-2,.,TGTGCCACCAGGCTTTTTGGGGAGCTGTTTTTT,CATRLFGELFF
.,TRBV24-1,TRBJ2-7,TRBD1,TGTGCCACCAGTGATCCCGGGACAGGGACCCGTGACGAGCAGTACTTC,CATSDPGTGTRDEQYF
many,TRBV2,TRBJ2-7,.,TGTGCCAGCAGTGGCCGCTACGAGCAGTACTTC,CASSGRYEQYF
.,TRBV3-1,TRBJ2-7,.,TGTGCCAGCAGCCAAGAGGGACGGAATACCTACGAGCAGTACTTC,CASSQEGRNTYEQYF
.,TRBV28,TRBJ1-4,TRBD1,TGTGCCAGCAGTACCCCCACAGGGGGCAATGAAAAACTGTTTTTT,CASSTPTGGNEKLFF
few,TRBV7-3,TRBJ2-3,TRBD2,TGTGCCAGCAGCCCAGGCGGACTAGCGGGGAATACGCAGTATTTT,CASSPGGLAGNTQYF
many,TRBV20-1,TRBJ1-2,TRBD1,TGCAGTGCTCTTTATACAGGGGGCAATCTTGGCTACACCTTC,CSALYTGGNLGYTF
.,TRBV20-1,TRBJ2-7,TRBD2,TGCAGTGCTAGACCCCTGGGAGGGCGATACGAGCAGTACTTC,CSARPLGGRYEQYF
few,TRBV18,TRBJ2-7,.,TGTGCCAGCTCAAAGGAGCAGGGGAACTACGAGCAGTACTTC,CASSKEQGNYEQYF
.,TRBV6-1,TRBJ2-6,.,TGTGCCAGCAGTTGGGGACGCGGCTCTGGGGCCAACGTCCTGACTTTC,CASSWGRGSGANVLTF
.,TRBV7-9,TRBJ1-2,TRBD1,TGTGCCAGCAGCCGCAGAACAGGGGACTATGGCTACACCTTC,CASSRRTGDYGYTF
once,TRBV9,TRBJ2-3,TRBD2,TGTGCCAGCAGCGTCGGCCAGCGGGAGACAGATACGCAGTATTTT,CASSVGQRETDTQYF
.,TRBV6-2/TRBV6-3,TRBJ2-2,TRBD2,TGTGCCAGCAGTTACTCTAGCGGGAGTACCGGGGAGCTGTTTTTT,CASSYSSGSTGELFF
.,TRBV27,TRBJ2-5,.,TGTGCCAGCAGACCCCCCCTACCACCACCCATAGGAGAGCAGTACTTC,CASRPPLPPPIGEQYF
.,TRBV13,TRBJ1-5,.,TGTGCCAGCAGCGTGCGGACAAGTAATCAGCCCCAGCATTTT,CASSVRTSNQPQHF
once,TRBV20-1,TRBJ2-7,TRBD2,TGCAGTGCTAGAGAAACGGGGAATAGCGGGAGGGCCTACGAGCAGTACTTC,CSARETGNSGRAYEQYF
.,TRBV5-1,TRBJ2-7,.,TGCGCCAGCAGCTTGGATTTCCCCCAGGGGCCGGCCTACGAGCAGTACTTC,CASSLDFPQGPAYEQYF
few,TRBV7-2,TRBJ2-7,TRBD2,TGTGCCAGCAGCTTACGAGCGGGGGGATCCTACGAGCAGTACTTC,CASSLRAGGSYEQYF
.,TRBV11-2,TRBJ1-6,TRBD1,TGTGCCAGCAGCCGAGGACAGGGGGATTCACCCCTCCACTTT,CASSRGQGDSPLHF
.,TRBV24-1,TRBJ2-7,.,TGTGCCACCAGTGAGCTAGACACAGGCGAGCAGTACTTC,CATSELDTGEQYF
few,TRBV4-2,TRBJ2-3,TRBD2,TGTGCCAGCAGCCAAGAAGCTAGCGGGAGTGTAACGCAGTATTTT,CASSQEASGSVTQYF
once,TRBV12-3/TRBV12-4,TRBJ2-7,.,TGTGCCAGCAGTTTCGACGCCGACTACTGCGAGCAGTACTTC,CASSFDADYCEQYF
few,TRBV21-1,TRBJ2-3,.,TGTGCCAGCAGCAAAGGGCGGGTAGGGAACACAGATACGCAGTATTTT,CASSKGRVGNTDTQYF
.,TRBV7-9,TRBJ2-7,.,TGTGCCAGCCGTTCGGCAGGGGAATCCTACGAGCAGTACTTC,CASRSAGESYEQYF
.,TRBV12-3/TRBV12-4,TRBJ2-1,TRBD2,TGTGCCAGCAGTCCCGGCCCCGCTAGCGGGAGTGGTGCCTACAATGAGCAGTTCTTC,CASSPGPASGSGAYNEQFF
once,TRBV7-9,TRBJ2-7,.,TGTGCCAGCAGCTTAGGAGCTAGCCCTAGCTACTCCTACGAGCAGTACTTC,CASSLGASPSYSYEQYF
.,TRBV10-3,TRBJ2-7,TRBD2,TGTGCCATCAGTGCAACTAGCGGGAGAGTTGACGAGCAGTACTTC,CAISATSGRVDEQYF
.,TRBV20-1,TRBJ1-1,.,TGCAGTGCATACTTGACACCGATGAACACTGAAGCTTTCTTT,CSAYLTPMNTEAFF
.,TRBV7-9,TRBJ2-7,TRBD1,TGTGCCAGCAGCCCAACGACAGGGCCGTTAACCTACGAGCAGTACTTC,CASSPTTGPLTYEQYF
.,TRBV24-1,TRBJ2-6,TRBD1,TGTGCCACCAGTGCCAGGGACAGGGTAGTATCCGGGGCCAACGTCCTGACTTTC,CATSARDRVVSGANVLTF
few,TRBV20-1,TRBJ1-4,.,TGCAGTGCTAGATCAGCGGGCGGACCCAATGAAAAACTGTTTTTT,CSARSAGGPNEKLFF